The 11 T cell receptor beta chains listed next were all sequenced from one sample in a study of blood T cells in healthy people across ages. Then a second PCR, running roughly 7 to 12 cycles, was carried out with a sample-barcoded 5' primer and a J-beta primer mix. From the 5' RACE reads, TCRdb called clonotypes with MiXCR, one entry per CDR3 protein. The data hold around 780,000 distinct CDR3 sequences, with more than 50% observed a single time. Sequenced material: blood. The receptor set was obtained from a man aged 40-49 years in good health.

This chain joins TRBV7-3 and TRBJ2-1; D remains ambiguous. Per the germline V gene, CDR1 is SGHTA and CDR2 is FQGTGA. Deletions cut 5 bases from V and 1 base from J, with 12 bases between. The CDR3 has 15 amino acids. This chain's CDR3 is CASSLLKTSYNEQFF. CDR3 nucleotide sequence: TGTGCCAGCAGCCTCCTTAAAACGTCCTACAATGAGCAGTTCTTC.

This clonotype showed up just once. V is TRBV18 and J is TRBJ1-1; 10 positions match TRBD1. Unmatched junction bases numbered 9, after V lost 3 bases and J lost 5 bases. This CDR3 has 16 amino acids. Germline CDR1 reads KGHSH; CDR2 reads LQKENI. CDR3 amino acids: CASSPYLTGGQTEAFF. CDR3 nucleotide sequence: TGTGCCAGCTCACCGTACTTGACAGGGGGCCAAACTGAAGCTTTCTTT.

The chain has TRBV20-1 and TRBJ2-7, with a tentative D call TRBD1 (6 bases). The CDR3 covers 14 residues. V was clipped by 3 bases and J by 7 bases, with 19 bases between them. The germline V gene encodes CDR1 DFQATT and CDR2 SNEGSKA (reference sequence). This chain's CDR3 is CSARGTRLSNEQYF. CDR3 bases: TGCAGTGCTAGGGGGACACGTCTCTCCAATGAGCAGTACTTC.

CDR3 coding DNA: TGTGCCAGCAGCTTGGATCATGGCACAGATACGCAGTATTTT. Translated, it gives CASSLDHGTDTQYF. The chain joins TRBV7-3 to TRBJ2-3, with unresolved D. This CDR3 is built from 14 residues. The V end lost 3 bases, the J end lost 1 base, and 8 bases lay between the germline ends. From germline, CDR1 is SGHTA and CDR2 FQGTGA.

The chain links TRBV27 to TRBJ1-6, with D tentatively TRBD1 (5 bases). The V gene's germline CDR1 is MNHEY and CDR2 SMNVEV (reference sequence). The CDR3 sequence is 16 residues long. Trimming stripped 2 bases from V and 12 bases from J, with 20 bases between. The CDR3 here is CASSLEARSGRLPLHF. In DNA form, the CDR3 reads TGTGCCAGCAGTTTAGAGGCACGGTCAGGGAGGTTACCCCTCCACTTT.

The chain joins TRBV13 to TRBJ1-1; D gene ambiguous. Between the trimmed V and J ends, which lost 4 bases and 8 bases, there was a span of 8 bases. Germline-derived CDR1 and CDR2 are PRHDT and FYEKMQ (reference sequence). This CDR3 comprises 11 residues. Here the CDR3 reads CASSYIQEAFF. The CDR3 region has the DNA TGTGCCAGCAGCTATATCCAGGAAGCTTTCTTT.

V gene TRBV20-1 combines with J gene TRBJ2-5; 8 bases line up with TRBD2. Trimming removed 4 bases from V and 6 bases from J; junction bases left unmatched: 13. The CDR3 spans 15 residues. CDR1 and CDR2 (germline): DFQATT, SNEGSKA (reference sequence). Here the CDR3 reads CSATRAEGGGKTQYF. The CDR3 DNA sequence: TGCAGTGCTACGCGAGCGGAAGGCGGGGGGAAGACCCAGTACTTC.

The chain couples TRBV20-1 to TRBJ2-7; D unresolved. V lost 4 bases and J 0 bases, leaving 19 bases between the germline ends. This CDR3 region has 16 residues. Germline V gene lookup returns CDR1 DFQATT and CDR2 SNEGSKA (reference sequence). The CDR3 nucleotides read TGCAGTGCTACCCCGGGCCTTGACCTGAACTCCTACGAGCAGTACTTC. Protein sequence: CSATPGLDLNSYEQYF.

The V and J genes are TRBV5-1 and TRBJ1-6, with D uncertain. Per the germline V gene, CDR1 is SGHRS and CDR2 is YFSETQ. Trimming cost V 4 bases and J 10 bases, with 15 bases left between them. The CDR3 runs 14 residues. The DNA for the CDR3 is TGCGCCAGCAGCCCAGTGCAGGATCAATCACCCCTCCACTTT. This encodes CASSPVQDQSPLHF.

CDR3: CASSLTSSSETQYF. DNA for the CDR3: TGTGCCAGCAGCTTGACTAGCAGTTCAGAGACCCAGTACTTC. This chain links TRBV7-9 with TRBJ2-7, with 7 nucleotides matching TRBD2. The end of the DNA aligns better with TRBJ2-5, so the J call may be wrong. This CDR3 region has 14 residues. Germline CDR1 SEHNR, CDR2 FQNEAQ (reference sequence).

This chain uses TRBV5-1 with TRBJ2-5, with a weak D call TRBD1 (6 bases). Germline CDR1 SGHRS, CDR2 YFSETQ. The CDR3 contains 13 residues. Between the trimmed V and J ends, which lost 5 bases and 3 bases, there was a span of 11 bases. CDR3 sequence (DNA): TGCGCCAGCAGGAGGCCAGGGGAAGAGACCCAGTACTTC. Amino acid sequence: CASRRPGEETQYF.